This T cell receptor beta chain was documented in a study of TIL therapy for anti-PD-1-resistant metastatic lung cancer (dated by TCRdb to about 2021). For the wider study: Among the enrolled patients, the median age was approximately 49 years (range roughly 38-80), and the median tumor PD-L1 proportion score was around 6%. Most of the cohort had lung adenocarcinoma, a few tumors were EGFR-mutant and two were ALK-rearranged, and half of the patients were current or former smokers. Across the cohort, whole-exome sequencing showed a median non-synonymous tumor mutation burden of less than 1.7 mutations per megabase. T cell receptor beta sequencing of tumor and peripheral blood was used to follow clonotypes across the tumor, the expanded TIL product and serial blood samples.

The time point label for this specimen denotes: pre-treatment sample, taken before nivolumab and TIL therapy. The baseline tumor samples, taken from the same resection that was used to grow TIL, were excised metastases, most often pleural nodules or supraclavicular lymph nodes. Tumors were harvested before any PD-1/PD-L1 blockade; patients then received nivolumab, and those progressing received lymphodepletion, expanded TIL infusion and IL-2. Adults with stage 4 NSCLC were enrolled in a dual-center phase I trial from late 2017 to early 2020. Samples came from a single-arm, open-label phase I trial of tumor-infiltrating lymphocyte therapy with nivolumab in advanced non-small cell lung cancer. Portions of each resected tumor were snap-frozen in liquid nitrogen and were stored at -80 degrees C. Using laser-capture macrodissection, tumor regions of interest were selected on H&E sections, then pulverized into around 16 mg aliquots and extracted using Qiagen Allprep kits.

This clone was detected only once. This receptor's antigen is unknown. Base-call qualities are not available, and no considerably larger clone is one nucleotide away. The full study reports these points: Clonal turnover during TIL culture was high, and many clones enriched in the product were not detected in the baseline tumor, suggesting clonal contraction rather than faithful expansion. The study protocol defined all tumor marker inferences as exploratory. Higher clonality and lower diversity were observed in expanded TIL cultures than in baseline intratumoral T cells (median clonality approximately 6% vs 31%, p < 0.0001). Generalizability was limited because the cohort was highly selected, with more treatment-naive, never-smoker and oncogene-addicted patients included than is typical.

Using bias-controlled multiplex PCR with the immunoSEQ v3 hsTCRB kit, the TCR beta CDR3 regions were amplified from genomic DNA. An Illumina NextSeq 500 was used to sequence the TCR libraries, reaching around 1.8 million read pairs at survey level or roughly 4.5-6.5 million at deep level. For the original study's pipeline: V, D and J genes were assigned, non-productive sequences were removed, and clonality was reported by immunoSEQ Analyzer software. Repertoires were compared using productive Simpson clonality and Morisita overlap index of productive TRB rearrangements between infused TIL and blood. TCRdb provides this immuneACCESS table in a form limited to in-frame rearrangements. Some clones are lacking; in checked studies, under half of them reflect an unresolved V gene, and why the rest are absent is not known. V, J and clone size are those of that table, while D and trimming were read from the DNA. The sample includes 20,000 to 30,000 clones, with roughly three fifths observed a single time. The ten largest clones take up around 16% of the sample.

The sequenced sample was tumor tissue, obtained at baseline. The sequence was obtained from a woman aged 30 to 85 with non-small cell lung cancer.

The CDR3: CASSYSRVHEQFF. The sequenced DNA: TGTGCCAGCAGTTACTCCAGGGTCCATGAGCAGTTCTTC. This receptor chain uses TRBV6-5 and TRBJ2-1, with a weak D call of TRBD1 (5 bases match). V is reduced by 0 bases and J by 8 bases, leaving a spacing of 8 bases between them. The germline V gene yields MNHEY for CDR1 and SVGAGI for CDR2. There are 13 amino acids in the CDR3, from cysteine to phenylalanine inclusive. Here the CDR3 DNA is all that survives: 39 bases in frame from base 1.